This TCR beta chain was captured by sequencing in a study of T-cell memory formation after mild COVID-19. The table lists this clonotype with a few counts. Its antigen is not identified. Employing constant-segment primers, 5'RACE generated TCR alpha and TCR beta cDNA libraries bearing sample barcodes and UMIs. TCRdb reprocessed the 5' RACE reads via MiXCR and lists one record per CDR3 protein. The data contain hundreds of thousands of distinct CDR3 sequences, about an eighth of them singletons. Findings and caveats of the study: Detection of some responders pre-infection suggested pre-existing cross-reactive memory T cells participated.

Trimming stripped 5 bases from V and 5 bases from J, with 15 bases between. Germline V lookup: CDR1 SGHTA, CDR2 FQGNSA. The CDR3 runs to 14 residues. Sequenced: PBMCs or a T cell subset sorted from them (not recorded which). The origin of this receptor is a man aged 18 to 30 who had mild COVID-19 (a few samples of this study predate the infection). Cell type and time point are not known. The rearrangement uses TRBV7-2 and TRBJ2-5; a possible D gene is TRBD2 (5 bases). The CDR3 region is CASSADLSLETQYF. The CDR3 coding sequence is TGTGCCAGCAGCGCGGACTTATCATTGGAGACCCAGTACTTC.